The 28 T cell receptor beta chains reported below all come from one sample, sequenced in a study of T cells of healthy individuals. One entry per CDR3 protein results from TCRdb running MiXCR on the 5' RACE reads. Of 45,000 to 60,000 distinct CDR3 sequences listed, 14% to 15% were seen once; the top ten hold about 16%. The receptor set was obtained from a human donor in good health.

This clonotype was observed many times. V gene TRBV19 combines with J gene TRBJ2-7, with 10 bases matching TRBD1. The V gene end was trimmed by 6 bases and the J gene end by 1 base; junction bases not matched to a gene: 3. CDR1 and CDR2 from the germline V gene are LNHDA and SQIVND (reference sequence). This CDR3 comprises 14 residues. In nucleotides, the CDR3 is TGTGCCAGTAGGGGGACAGGGGAGTCCTACGAGCAGTACTTC. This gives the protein CASRGTGESYEQYF. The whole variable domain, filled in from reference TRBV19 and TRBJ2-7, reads DGGITQSPKYLFRKEGQNVTLSCEQNLNHDAMYWYRQDPGQGLRLIYYSQIVNDFQKGDIAEGYSVSREKKESFPLTVTSAQKNPTAFYLCASRGTGESYEQYFGPGTRLTVT.

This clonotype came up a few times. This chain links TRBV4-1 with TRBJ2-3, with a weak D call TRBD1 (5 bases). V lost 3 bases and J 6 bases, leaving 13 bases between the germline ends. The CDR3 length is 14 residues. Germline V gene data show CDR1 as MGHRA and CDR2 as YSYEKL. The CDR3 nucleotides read TGCGCCAGCAGCCAGGGGCCGAGGCGGGATACGCAGTATTTT. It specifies CASSQGPRRDTQYF.

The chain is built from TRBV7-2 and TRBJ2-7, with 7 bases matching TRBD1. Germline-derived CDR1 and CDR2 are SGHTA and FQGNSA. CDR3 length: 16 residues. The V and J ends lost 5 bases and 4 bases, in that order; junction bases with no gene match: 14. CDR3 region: CASSPQGPLTSYEQYF. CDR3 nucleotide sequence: TGTGCCAGCAGCCCACAGGGGCCCCTTACCTCATACGAGCAGTACTTC.

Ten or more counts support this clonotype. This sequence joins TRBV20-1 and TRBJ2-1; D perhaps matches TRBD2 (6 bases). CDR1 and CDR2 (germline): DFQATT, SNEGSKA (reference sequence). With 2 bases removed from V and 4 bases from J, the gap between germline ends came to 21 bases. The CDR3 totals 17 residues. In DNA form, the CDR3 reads TGCAGTGCTAGAACCGCAAACTCCGGGACTGCTTACAATGAGCAGTTCTTC. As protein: CSARTANSGTAYNEQFF.

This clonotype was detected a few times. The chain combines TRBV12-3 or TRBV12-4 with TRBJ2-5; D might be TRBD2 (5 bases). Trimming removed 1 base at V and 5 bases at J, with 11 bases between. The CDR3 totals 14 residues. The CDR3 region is CASSLVVREETQYF. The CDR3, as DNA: TGTGCCAGCAGTTTAGTAGTAAGGGAGGAGACCCAGTACTTC.

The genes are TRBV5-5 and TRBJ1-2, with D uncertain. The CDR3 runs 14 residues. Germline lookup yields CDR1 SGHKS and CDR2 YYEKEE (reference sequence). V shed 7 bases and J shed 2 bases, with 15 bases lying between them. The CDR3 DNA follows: TGTGCCAGCCGCCTGGAAGCAGGAAACTATGGCTACACCTTC. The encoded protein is CASRLEAGNYGYTF.

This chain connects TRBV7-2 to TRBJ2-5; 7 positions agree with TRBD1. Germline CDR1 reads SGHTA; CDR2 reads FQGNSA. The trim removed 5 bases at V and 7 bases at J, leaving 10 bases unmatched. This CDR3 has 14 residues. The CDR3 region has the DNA TGTGCCAGCAGCCTAGGGACAGTACGAGGGACCCAGTACTTC. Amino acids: CASSLGTVRGTQYF.

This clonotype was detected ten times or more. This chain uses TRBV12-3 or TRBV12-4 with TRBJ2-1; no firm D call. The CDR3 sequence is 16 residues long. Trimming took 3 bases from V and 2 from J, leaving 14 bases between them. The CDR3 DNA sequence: TGTGCCAGCAGTTTTTGGTCGGGTTTGACCTACAATGAGCAGTTCTTC. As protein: CASSFWSGLTYNEQFF.

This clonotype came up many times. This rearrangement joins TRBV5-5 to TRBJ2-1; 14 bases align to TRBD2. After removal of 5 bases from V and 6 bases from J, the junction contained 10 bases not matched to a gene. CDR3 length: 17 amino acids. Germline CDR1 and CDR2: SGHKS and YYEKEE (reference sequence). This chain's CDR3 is CASRRTSGGLTSNEQFF. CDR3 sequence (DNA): TGTGCCAGCAGACGGACTAGCGGGGGGCTAACGTCCAATGAGCAGTTCTTC.

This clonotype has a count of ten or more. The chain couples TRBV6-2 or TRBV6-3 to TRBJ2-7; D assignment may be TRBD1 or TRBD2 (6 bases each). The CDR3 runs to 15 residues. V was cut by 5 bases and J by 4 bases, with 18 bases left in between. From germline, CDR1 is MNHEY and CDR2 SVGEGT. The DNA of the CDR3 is TGTGCCAGCAGTAGGGGGACTCTCTCCGCGTACGAGCAGTACTTC. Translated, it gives CASSRGTLSAYEQYF.

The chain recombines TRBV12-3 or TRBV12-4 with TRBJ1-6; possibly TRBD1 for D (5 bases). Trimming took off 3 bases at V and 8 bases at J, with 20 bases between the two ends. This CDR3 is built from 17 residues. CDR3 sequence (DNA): TGTGCCAGCAGTTTTACGGACATATACCTGGTAGATTCACCCCTCCACTTT. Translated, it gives CASSFTDIYLVDSPLHF.

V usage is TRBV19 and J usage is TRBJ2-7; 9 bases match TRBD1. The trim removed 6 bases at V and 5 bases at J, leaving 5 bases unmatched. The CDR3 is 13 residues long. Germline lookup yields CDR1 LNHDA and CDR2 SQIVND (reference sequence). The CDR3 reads CASRDRGNHEQYF. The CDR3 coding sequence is TGTGCCAGTAGGGACAGGGGAAATCACGAGCAGTACTTC.

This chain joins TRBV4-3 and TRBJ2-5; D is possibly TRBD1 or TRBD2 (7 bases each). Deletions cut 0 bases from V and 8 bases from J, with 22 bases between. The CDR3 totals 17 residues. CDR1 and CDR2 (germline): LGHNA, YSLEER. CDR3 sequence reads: CASSQEGGGGRVGTQYF. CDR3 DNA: TGCGCCAGCAGCCAAGAAGGGGGCGGGGGCCGGGTTGGAACCCAGTACTTC.

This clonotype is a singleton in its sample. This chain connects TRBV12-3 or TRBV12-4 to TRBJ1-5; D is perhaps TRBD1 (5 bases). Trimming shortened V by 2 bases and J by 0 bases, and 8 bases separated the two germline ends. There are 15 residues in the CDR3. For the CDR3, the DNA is TGTGCCAGCAGTTTAAGACAGAATAGCAATCAGCCCCAGCATTTT. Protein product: CASSLRQNSNQPQHF.

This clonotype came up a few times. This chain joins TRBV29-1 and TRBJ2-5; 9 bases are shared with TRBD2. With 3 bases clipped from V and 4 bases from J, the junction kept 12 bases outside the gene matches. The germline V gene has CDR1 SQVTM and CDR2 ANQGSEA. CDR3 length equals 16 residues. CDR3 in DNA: TGCAGCGTTGATGTCGCGGGAGGGCCGGTGGGAGAGACCCAGTACTTC. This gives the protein CSVDVAGGPVGETQYF.

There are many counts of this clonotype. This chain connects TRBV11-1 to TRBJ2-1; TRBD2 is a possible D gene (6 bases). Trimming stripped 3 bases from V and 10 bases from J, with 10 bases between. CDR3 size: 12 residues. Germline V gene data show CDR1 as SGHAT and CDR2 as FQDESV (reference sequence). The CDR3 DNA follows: TGTGCCAGCAGCTTGGACCGGGGGGAGCAGTTCTTC. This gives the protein CASSLDRGEQFF.

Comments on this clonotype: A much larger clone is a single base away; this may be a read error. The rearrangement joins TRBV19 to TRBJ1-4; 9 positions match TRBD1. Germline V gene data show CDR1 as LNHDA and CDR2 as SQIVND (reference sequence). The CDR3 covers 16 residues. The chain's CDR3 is CDSSPRRTGEREKLFF. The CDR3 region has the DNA TGTGACAGTAGTCCCCGGCGGACAGGGGAGCGCGAAAAACTGTTTTTT.

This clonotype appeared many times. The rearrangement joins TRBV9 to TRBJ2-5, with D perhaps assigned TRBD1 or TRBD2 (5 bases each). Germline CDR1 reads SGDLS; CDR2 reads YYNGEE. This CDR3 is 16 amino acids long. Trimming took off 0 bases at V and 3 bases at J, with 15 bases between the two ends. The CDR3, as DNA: TGTGCCAGCAGCGTAGGGGGGATAGGGGTGAAAGAGACCCAGTACTTC. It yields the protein CASSVGGIGVKETQYF.

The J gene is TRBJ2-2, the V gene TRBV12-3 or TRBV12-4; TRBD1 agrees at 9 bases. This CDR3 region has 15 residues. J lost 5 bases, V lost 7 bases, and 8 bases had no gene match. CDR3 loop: CASNTGTGWTGELFF. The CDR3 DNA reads TGTGCCAGCAACACCGGGACAGGGTGGACCGGGGAGCTGTTTTTT.

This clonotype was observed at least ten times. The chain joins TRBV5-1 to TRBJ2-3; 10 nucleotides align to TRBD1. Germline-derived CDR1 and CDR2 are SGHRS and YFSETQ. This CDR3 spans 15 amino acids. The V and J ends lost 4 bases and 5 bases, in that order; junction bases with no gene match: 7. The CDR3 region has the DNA TGCGCCAGCAGCGGCGGACAGGGGGAGATAGATACGCAGTATTTT. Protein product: CASSGGQGEIDTQYF.

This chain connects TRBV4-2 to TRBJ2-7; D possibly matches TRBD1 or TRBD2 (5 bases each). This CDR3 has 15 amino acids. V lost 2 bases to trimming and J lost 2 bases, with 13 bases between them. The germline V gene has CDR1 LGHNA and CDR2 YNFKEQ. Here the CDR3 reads CASSQSKSGPYEQYF. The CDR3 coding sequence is TGTGCCAGCAGCCAATCCAAGTCGGGGCCCTACGAGCAGTACTTC.

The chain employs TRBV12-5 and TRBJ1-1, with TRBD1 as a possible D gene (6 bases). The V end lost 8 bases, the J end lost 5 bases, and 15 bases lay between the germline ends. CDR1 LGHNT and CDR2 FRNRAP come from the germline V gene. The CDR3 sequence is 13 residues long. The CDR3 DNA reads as TGTGCTAGTCACCCACAGGGCCATACTGAAGCTTTCTTT. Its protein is CASHPQGHTEAFF.

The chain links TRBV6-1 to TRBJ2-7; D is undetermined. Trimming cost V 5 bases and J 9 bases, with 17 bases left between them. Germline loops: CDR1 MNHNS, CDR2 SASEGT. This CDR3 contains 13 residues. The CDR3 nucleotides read TGTGCCAGCAGTCACGTCCCCCAGGAGCGGCAGTACTTC. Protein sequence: CASSHVPQERQYF.

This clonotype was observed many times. CDR3 sequence reads: CSARDLGQGWEKLFF. In DNA, the CDR3 is TGCAGTGCTAGAGATCTGGGGCAGGGGTGGGAAAAACTGTTTTTT. The chain combines TRBV20-1 with TRBJ1-4; tentatively, D is TRBD1 (6 bases). This CDR3 contains 15 residues. Germline V lookup: CDR1 DFQATT, CDR2 SNEGSKA (reference sequence). Trimming left V 0 bases short and J 8 bases short, with 16 bases between.

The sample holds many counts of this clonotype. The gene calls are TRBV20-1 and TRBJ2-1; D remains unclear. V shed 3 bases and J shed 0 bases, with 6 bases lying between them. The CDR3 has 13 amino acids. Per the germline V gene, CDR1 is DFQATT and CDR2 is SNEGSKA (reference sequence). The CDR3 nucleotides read TGCAGTGCTAGTCTACTCTCCTACAATGAGCAGTTCTTC. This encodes CSASLLSYNEQFF.

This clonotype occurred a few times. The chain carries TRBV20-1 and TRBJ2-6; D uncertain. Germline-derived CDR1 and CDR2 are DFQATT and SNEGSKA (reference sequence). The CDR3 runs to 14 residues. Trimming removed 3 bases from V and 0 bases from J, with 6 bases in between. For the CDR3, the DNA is TGCAGTGCTAGTCCCCGCTCTGGGGCCAACGTCCTGACTTTC. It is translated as CSASPRSGANVLTF.

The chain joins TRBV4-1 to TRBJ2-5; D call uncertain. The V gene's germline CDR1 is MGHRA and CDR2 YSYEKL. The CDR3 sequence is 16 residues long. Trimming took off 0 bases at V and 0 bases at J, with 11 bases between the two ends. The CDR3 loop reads CASSQDGVGYQETQYF. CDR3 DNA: TGCGCCAGCAGCCAAGATGGGGTGGGGTACCAAGAGACCCAGTACTTC.

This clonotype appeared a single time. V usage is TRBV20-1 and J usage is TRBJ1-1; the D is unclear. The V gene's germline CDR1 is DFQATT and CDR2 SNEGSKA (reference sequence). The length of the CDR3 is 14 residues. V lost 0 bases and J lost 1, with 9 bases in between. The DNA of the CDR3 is TGCAGTGCTAGAGAAAGGAGGACGAACACTGAAGCTTTCTTT. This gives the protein CSARERRTNTEAFF.